The clone carrying this T cell receptor beta chain has ten or more counts. As yet, its antigen is unknown. The entry originates in a study of blood T cells in healthy people across ages. Study conclusions and caveats: The study found more naive CD4+ cells and higher diversity in long-lived than aged donors.

Each of the donors had roughly 9.7 milliliters of peripheral blood drawn into EDTA-treated Vacutainer tubes. A second 7 to 11 cycle PCR used barcoded and J-beta primers. Every sample produced at least 2.5 million CDR3-containing paired-end reads. TCRdb fed the 5' RACE reads into MiXCR, producing one record per CDR3 protein. The sample consists of about 1,800,000 distinct CDR3 sequences, roughly 28% of them appearing once. The sample consisted of blood. The receptor was isolated from a woman in her thirties in good health.

Written as DNA, the CDR3 is TGCAGTGCTAGAGAGGGATTTAGCTACGAGCAGTACTTC. It yields the protein CSAREGFSYEQYF. The chain joins TRBV20-1 to TRBJ2-7; D gene unclear. Germline values: CDR1 DFQATT, CDR2 SNEGSKA (reference sequence). Trimming shortened V by 0 bases and J by 3 bases, and 9 bases separated the two germline ends. CDR3 length equals 13 residues.